This note documents a single TCR beta chain sequence. The V segment lost 5 bases and the J segment 5 bases; nucleotides outside the gene matches: 8. This CDR3 comprises 14 residues. The germline CDR1 and CDR2 sequences are SGHDT and YYEEEE. In the authors' methods: Reference gene primer amplification gave estimated nucleated cell counts. Using immunoSEQ multiplex PCR, the repertoire was profiled, and TCRdb retains in-frame clones only, with some absent. D and trimming were read from the DNA, whereas the V and J calls and clone size are those reported in that table. The table records 160,000 or so clones, more than 75% of them present only once. This specimen comes from a study of blood T cell repertoires in COVID-19. Study-wide context: The United States, Italy and Spain supplied acute and convalescent COVID-19 samples. Sources were T cells, B-cell-depleted T cells, or PBMCs; the material itself was cDNA or gDNA.

The sample taken for sequencing was peripheral blood. The chain is built from TRBV5-6 and TRBJ2-3; 7 nucleotides agree with TRBD2. The TCR originated in a man aged 55 to 70 with active or convalescent COVID-19. CDR3 sequence (DNA): TGTGCCAGCAGACCAGCGGGATCGGTAGATACGCAGTATTTT. As protein: CASRPAGSVDTQYF.